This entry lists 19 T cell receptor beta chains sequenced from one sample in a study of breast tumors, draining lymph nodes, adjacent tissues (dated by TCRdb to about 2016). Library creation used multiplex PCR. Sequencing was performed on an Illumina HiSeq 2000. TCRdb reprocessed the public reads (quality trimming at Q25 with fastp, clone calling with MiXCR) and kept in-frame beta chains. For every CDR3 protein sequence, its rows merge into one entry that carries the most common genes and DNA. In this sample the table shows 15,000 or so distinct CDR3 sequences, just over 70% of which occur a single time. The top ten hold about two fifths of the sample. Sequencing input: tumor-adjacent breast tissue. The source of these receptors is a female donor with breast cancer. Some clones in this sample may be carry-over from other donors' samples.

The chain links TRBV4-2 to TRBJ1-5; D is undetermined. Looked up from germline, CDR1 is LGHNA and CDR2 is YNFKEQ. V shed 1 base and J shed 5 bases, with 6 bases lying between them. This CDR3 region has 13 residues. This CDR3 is CASSQVGDQPQHF. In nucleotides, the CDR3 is TGTGCCAGCAGCCAAGTGGGCGATCAGCCCCAGCATTTT.

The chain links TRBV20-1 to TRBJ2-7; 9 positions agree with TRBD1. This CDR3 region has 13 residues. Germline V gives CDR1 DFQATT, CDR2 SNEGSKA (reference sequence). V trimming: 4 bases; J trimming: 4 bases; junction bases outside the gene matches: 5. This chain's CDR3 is CSATPQGAYEQYF. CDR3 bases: TGCAGTGCTACTCCACAGGGGGCTTACGAGCAGTACTTC.

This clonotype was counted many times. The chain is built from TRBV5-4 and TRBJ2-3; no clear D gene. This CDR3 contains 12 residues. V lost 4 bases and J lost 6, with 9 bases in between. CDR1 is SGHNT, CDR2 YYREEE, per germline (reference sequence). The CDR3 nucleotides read TGTGCCAGCAGCCCAGACATCGATACGCAGTATTTT. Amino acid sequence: CASSPDIDTQYF.

The CDR3 spells CAISRTSGSPETQYF. CDR3 in DNA: TGTGCCATCAGCCGGACTAGCGGGAGTCCAGAGACCCAGTACTTC. The chain carries TRBV10-3 and TRBJ2-5; TRBD2 matches 13 bases. Germline V gene sequence: CDR1 ENHRY, CDR2 SYGVKD. V was pared by 6 bases and J by 4 bases, with 5 bases of the junction left unmatched. The CDR3 loop spans 15 amino acids.

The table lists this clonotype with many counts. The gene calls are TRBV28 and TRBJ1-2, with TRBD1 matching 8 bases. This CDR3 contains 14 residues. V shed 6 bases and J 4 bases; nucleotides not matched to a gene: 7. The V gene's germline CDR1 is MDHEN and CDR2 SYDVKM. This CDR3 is CASSRDRGVYGYTF. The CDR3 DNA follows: TGTGCCAGCAGCCGTGACAGGGGAGTCTATGGCTACACCTTC.

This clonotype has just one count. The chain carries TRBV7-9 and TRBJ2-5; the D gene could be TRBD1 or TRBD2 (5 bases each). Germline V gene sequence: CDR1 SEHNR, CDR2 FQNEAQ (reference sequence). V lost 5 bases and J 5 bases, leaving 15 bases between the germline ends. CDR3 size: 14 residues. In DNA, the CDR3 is TGTGCCAGCAGCCCCCGGGACCAGGTGGAGACCCAGTACTTC. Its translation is CASSPRDQVETQYF.

CDR3 in amino acids: CATSDLTTGAQYF. CDR3 nucleotide sequence: TGTGCCACCAGTGACCTAACGACAGGAGCCCAGTACTTC. The chain joins TRBV24-1 to TRBJ2-5; a weak D match, TRBD1 (6 bases). Germline-derived CDR1 and CDR2 are KGHDR and SFDVKD. V was clipped by 4 bases and J by 9 bases, with 14 bases between them. The CDR3 totals 13 residues.

In DNA, the CDR3 is TGTGCCATCAGTGAGAGGTCAGGGGAAACTAACGAGCAGTACTTC. Translated, it gives CAISERSGETNEQYF. V and J are TRBV10-3 and TRBJ2-7; D perhaps matches TRBD1 (6 bases). Germline CDR1 reads ENHRY; CDR2 reads SYGVKD. Trimming pared 2 bases from V and 5 bases from J, leaving 16 bases between. The CDR3 runs 15 residues.

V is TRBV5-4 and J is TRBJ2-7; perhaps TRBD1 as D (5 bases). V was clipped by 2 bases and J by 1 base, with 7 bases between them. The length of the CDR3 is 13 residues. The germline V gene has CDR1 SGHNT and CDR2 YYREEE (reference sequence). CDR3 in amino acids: CASSFDRSYEQYF. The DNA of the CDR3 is TGTGCCAGCAGCTTTGACAGATCCTACGAGCAGTACTTC.

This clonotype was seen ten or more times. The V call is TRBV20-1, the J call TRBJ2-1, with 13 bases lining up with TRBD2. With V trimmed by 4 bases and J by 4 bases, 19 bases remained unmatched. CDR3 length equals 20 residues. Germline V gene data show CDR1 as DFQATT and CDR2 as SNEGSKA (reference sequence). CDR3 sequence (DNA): TGCAGTGCTACCATGGATGGGACTAGCGGGACTTATCGAAGGTACAATGAGCAGTTCTTC. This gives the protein CSATMDGTSGTYRRYNEQFF.

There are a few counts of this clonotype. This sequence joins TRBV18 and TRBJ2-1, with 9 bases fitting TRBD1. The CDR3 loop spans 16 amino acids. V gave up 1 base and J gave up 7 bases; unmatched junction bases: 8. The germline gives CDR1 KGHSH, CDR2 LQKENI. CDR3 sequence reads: CASSPLSVTGGNEQFF. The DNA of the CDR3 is TGTGCCAGCTCACCACTTTCCGTGACAGGGGGGAATGAGCAGTTCTTC.

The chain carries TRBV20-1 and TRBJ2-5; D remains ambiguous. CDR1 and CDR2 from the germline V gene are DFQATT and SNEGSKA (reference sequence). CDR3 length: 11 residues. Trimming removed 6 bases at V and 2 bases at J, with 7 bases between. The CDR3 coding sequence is TGCAGTGCAGGACGGCAAGAGACCCAGTACTTC. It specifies CSAGRQETQYF.

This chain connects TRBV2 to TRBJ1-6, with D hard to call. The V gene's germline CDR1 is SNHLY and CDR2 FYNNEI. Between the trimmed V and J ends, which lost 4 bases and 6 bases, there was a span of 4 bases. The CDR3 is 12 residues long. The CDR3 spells CASSVGNSPLHF. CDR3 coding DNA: TGTGCCAGCAGTGTTGGTAATTCACCCCTCCACTTT.

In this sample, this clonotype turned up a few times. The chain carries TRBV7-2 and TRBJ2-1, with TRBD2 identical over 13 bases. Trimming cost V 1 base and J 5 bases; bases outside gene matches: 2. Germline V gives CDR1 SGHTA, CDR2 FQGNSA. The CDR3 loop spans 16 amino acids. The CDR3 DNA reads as TGTGCCAGCAGCTTAGTACTAGCGGGAGGGAACAATGAGCAGTTCTTC. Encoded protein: CASSLVLAGGNNEQFF.

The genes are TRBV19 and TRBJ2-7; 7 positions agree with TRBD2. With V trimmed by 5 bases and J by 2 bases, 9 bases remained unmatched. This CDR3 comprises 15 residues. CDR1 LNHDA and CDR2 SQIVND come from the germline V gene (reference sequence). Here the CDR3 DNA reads TGTGCCAGTAGTTCCGGGACTACCAAAACCTACGAGCAGTACTTC. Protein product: CASSSGTTKTYEQYF.

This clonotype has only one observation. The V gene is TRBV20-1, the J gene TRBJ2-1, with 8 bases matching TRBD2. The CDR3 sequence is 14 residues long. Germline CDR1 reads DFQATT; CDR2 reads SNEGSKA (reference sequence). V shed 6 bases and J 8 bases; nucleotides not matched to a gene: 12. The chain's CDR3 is CSAKQPGLGHEQFF. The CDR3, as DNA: TGCAGTGCAAAACAACCGGGACTAGGGCATGAGCAGTTCTTC.

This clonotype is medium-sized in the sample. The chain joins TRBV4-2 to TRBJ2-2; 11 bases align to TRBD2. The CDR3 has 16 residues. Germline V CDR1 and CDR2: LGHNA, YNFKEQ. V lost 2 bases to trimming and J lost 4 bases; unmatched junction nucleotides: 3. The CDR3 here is CASSQIAGGFTGELFF. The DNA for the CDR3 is TGTGCCAGCAGCCAAATAGCGGGAGGGTTCACCGGGGAGCTGTTTTTT.

CDR3 in DNA: TGTGCCAGCAACCTGGACAGAGAAGAGACCCAGTACTTC. Its protein is CASNLDREETQYF. The chain has TRBV11-2 and TRBJ2-7; D may be TRBD1 (6 bases). The assigned J gene may be wrong: the sequence end matches TRBJ2-5 better. CDR1 is SGHAT and CDR2 is FQNNGV in the germline V gene. This CDR3 comprises 13 residues.

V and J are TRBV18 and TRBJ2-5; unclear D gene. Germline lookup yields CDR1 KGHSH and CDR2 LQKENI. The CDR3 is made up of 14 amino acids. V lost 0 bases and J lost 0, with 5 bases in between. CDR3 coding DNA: TGTGCCAGCTCACCACCGTGGGACCAAGAGACCCAGTACTTC. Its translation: CASSPPWDQETQYF.